The 23 T cell receptor beta chains below come from one sample, sequenced in a study of blood T cell repertoires in COVID-19. The data were produced by immunoSEQ multiplex PCR, yet TCRdb's version contains in-frame clones alone and is incomplete. The table shows roughly 230,000 clones, with nearly 90% occurring only once. Material: peripheral blood. Receptors were obtained from a woman aged 55-69 years with COVID-19, enrolled during active disease.

This rearrangement joins TRBV5-1 to TRBJ1-3, with D uncertain. Germline loops: CDR1 SGHRS, CDR2 YFSETQ. The CDR3 consists of 12 residues. V lost 4 bases and J lost 0, with 2 bases in between. The chain's CDR3 is CASSLSGNTIYF. CDR3 DNA: TGCGCCAGCAGCCTCTCTGGAAACACCATATATTTT. Full variable domain (rest looked up from reference TRBV5-1 and TRBJ1-3): KAGVTQTPRYLIKTRGQQVTLSCSPISGHRSVSWYQQTPGQGLQFLFEYFSETQRNKGNFPGRFSGRQFSNSRSEMNVSTLELGDSALYLCASSLSGNTIYFGEGSWLTVV.

The rearrangement links TRBV7-2 to TRBJ2-7; TRBD2 is a possible D gene (5 bases). The germline V gene encodes CDR1 SGHTA and CDR2 FQGNSA. This CDR3 spans 13 amino acids. V was clipped by 7 bases and J by 0 bases, with 10 bases between them. The CDR3 region has the DNA TGTGCCAGCAAGAGGGAAAGCTCCTACGAGCAGTACTTC. This gives the protein CASKRESSYEQYF.

The rearrangement links TRBV7-2 to TRBJ2-1, with TRBD2 matching over 7 bases. V was clipped by 6 bases and J by 9 bases; unmatched bases: 17. The germline V gene encodes CDR1 SGHTA and CDR2 FQGNSA. The CDR3 is 16 residues long. The CDR3: CASSRIAGSVEGEQFF. DNA of the CDR3: TGTGCCAGCAGTAGAATAGCGGGCTCGGTTGAGGGTGAGCAGTTCTTC.

This chain connects TRBV7-8 to TRBJ1-1, with D uncertain. CDR3 length: 15 amino acids. From germline, CDR1 is SGHVS and CDR2 FQNEAQ. Trimming shortened V by 3 bases and J by 4 bases, and 15 bases separated the two germline ends. The CDR3: CASSFGRGEATEAFF. The CDR3 DNA sequence: TGTGCCAGCAGCTTTGGCCGTGGCGAGGCCACTGAAGCTTTCTTT.

The chain combines TRBV19 with TRBJ1-4; no clear D. Trimming left V 7 bases short and J 8 bases short, with 8 bases between. In germline, CDR1 is LNHDA, CDR2 SQIVND (reference sequence). This CDR3 is built from 11 residues. CDR3 in amino acids: CASMRWEKLFF. DNA of the CDR3: TGTGCCAGTATGCGCTGGGAAAAACTGTTTTTT.

The genes are TRBV19 and TRBJ1-2; D is perhaps TRBD1 (6 bases). The V end was cut by 3 bases, the J end by 2 bases, with 16 bases between. The CDR3 extends over 16 amino acids. CDR1 is LNHDA and CDR2 is SQIVND in the germline V gene (reference sequence). For the CDR3, the DNA is TGTGCCAGTAGTATCGCGCCACAGGGTTCCAACTATGGCTACACCTTC. It codes for CASSIAPQGSNYGYTF.

This rearrangement joins TRBV5-1 to TRBJ1-4; D unresolved. The CDR3 contains 13 residues. CDR1 and CDR2 (germline): SGHRS, YFSETQ. Trimming removed 0 bases from V and 8 bases from J, with 8 bases in between. CDR3 coding DNA: TGCGCCAGCAGCTTGGAGGTGGGCGAAAAACTGTTTTTT. It is translated as CASSLEVGEKLFF.

The chain joins TRBV9 to TRBJ2-3; D not certain. CDR3 length equals 17 residues. V gave up 8 bases and J gave up 1 base, with 23 bases separating them. Germline CDR1 reads SGDLS; CDR2 reads YYNGEE. CDR3 loop: CARPPRGKYPGTDTQYF. The CDR3 bases are TGTGCCAGGCCCCCCCGCGGCAAATACCCGGGCACAGATACGCAGTATTTT.

This chain connects TRBV25-1 to TRBJ1-1; D gene uncertain. V was trimmed by 1 base and J by 3 bases, leaving 12 bases between them. CDR3 length: 15 amino acids. CDR1 is MGHDK, CDR2 SYGVNS, per germline. CDR3 sequence: CASSELQWRDTEAFF. The CDR3 DNA reads TGTGCCAGCAGTGAATTGCAGTGGAGAGACACTGAAGCTTTCTTT.

V and J are TRBV3-1 (or the pseudogene TRBV3-2) and TRBJ1-2; D may be TRBD1 (6 bases). V lost 0 bases and J 4 bases, leaving 12 bases between the germline ends. The CDR3 has 15 residues. Germline V gives CDR1 LGHDT, CDR2 YNNKEL (reference sequence). The CDR3, as DNA: TGTGCCAGCAGCCAAGAGGGGGCCAGGGGCTATGGCTACACCTTC. Protein product: CASSQEGARGYGYTF.

V and J are TRBV28 and TRBJ1-3, with a weak D call TRBD1 (6 bases). There are 17 residues in the CDR3. V was shortened by 5 bases and J by 6 bases, with 23 bases between the two germline ends. Germline V gene lookup returns CDR1 MDHEN and CDR2 SYDVKM. CDR3 amino acids: CASSTIRNRESENTIYF. CDR3 sequence (DNA): TGTGCCAGCAGTACCATTAGAAACAGGGAAAGCGAAAACACCATATATTTT.

This clone was detected only a few times. This chain connects TRBV30 to TRBJ1-1; TRBD1 is a possible D gene (5 bases). The germline CDR1 and CDR2 sequences are GTSNPN and SVGIG (reference sequence). This CDR3 has 14 amino acids. V was pared by 2 bases and J by 4 bases, with 14 bases between. The CDR3: CAWSSSGRATEAFF. In DNA form, the CDR3 reads TGTGCCTGGAGTTCCTCGGGCAGGGCCACTGAAGCTTTCTTT.

The V and J genes are TRBV2 and TRBJ2-2; 8 positions match TRBD1. V was clipped by 3 bases and J by 2 bases; unmatched bases: 2. The V gene's germline CDR1 is SNHLY and CDR2 FYNNEI. The CDR3 extends over 15 amino acids. The DNA of the CDR3 is TGTGCCAGCAGTGACGACAGGGGAAACACCGGGGAGCTGTTTTTT. Translation gives CASSDDRGNTGELFF.

This clone was seen a single time. CDR3 nucleotides: TGCGCCAGCAGCCATGATAACTTGAACAATGAGCAGTTCTTC. Residues: CASSHDNLNNEQFF. The rearrangement links TRBV4-1 to TRBJ2-1; no firm D call. Looked up from germline, CDR1 is MGHRA and CDR2 is YSYEKL. CDR3 length equals 14 residues. Trimming left V 3 bases short and J 5 bases short, with 11 bases between.

The rearrangement links TRBV5-4 to TRBJ2-7; the D is unclear. This CDR3 spans 11 amino acids. The V gene lost 3 bases and the J gene lost 4 bases, with 5 bases spanning the gap. Germline assignment: CDR1 SGHNT and CDR2 YYREEE (reference sequence). The CDR3 loop reads CASSSRYEQYF. Written as DNA, the CDR3 is TGTGCCAGCAGCTCCCGTTACGAGCAGTACTTC.

This chain uses TRBV9 with TRBJ1-2, with D unresolved. The CDR3 totals 12 residues. With 1 base removed from V and 5 bases from J, the gap between germline ends came to 6 bases. Germline V CDR1 and CDR2: SGDLS, YYNGEE. The CDR3, as DNA: TGTGCCAGCAGCGTATTTCGTTATGGCTACACCTTC. Its translation is CASSVFRYGYTF.

This clone was found once. The chain links TRBV5-1 to TRBJ1-1; 9 nucleotides line up with TRBD1. The V and J ends lost 0 bases and 4 bases, in that order; junction bases with no gene match: 7. Germline V gives CDR1 SGHRS, CDR2 YFSETQ. This CDR3 has 16 residues. As DNA, the CDR3 is TGCGCCAGCAGCTTGGGACAGGGGGTCCTTAGCACTGAAGCTTTCTTT. This encodes CASSLGQGVLSTEAFF.

The chain is built from TRBV7-2 and TRBJ1-1; D is unclear. With 1 base removed from V and 6 bases from J, the gap between germline ends came to 12 bases. CDR1 and CDR2 (germline): SGHTA, FQGNSA. CDR3 length: 14 amino acids. Written as DNA, the CDR3 is TGTGCCAGCAGCTTAGAAAGAGCCGTGGCTGAAGCTTTCTTT. Translated: CASSLERAVAEAFF.

This clone occurred once. J is TRBJ1-1 and V is TRBV5-1; 8 nucleotides line up with TRBD1. With V trimmed by 0 bases and J by 4 bases, 5 bases remained unmatched. The CDR3 is made up of 15 amino acids. Germline CDR1 and CDR2: SGHRS and YFSETQ. CDR3 region: CASSLGGQGITEAFF. The CDR3 nucleotides read TGCGCCAGCAGCTTGGGAGGACAGGGAATCACTGAAGCTTTCTTT.

This clone has only one observation. The CDR3 is CASSHTTSGGARDTQYF. CDR3 sequence (DNA): TGCGCCAGCAGCCACACGACTAGCGGGGGGGCCAGAGATACGCAGTATTTT. This chain joins TRBV4-1 and TRBJ2-3; TRBD2 matches at 14 bases. The CDR3 totals 17 residues. Germline CDR1 and CDR2: MGHRA and YSYEKL. V shed 3 bases and J 5 bases; nucleotides not matched to a gene: 7.

V usage is TRBV5-1 and J usage is TRBJ2-3; D call uncertain. V gave up 5 bases and J gave up 5 bases, with 12 bases separating them. CDR1 is SGHRS and CDR2 is YFSETQ in the germline V gene. The length of the CDR3 is 13 residues. The CDR3 reads CASRSISGDTQYF. CDR3 nucleotide sequence: TGCGCCAGCAGGTCCATCTCCGGAGATACGCAGTATTTT.

This clone appeared a few times. The chain recombines TRBV27 with TRBJ1-1, with 7 nucleotides matching TRBD1. The V segment lost 6 bases and the J segment 5 bases; nucleotides outside the gene matches: 21. CDR1 is MNHEY, CDR2 SMNVEV, per germline (reference sequence). CDR3 size: 18 residues. Written as DNA, the CDR3 is TGTGCCAGCAGCCCTATCGTTATTCGGGACAGAGAGGGTACTGAAGCTTTCTTT. Translation gives CASSPIVIRDREGTEAFF.

This chain uses TRBV5-4 with TRBJ1-4; TRBD1 is a possible D gene (5 bases). The CDR3 covers 15 residues. V was clipped by 4 bases and J by 2 bases, with 12 bases between them. Germline V gene lookup returns CDR1 SGHNT and CDR2 YYREEE (reference sequence). CDR3 DNA: TGTGCCAGCAGCGACCAGGGTGGGACTAATGAAAAACTGTTTTTT. Translating gives CASSDQGGTNEKLFF.